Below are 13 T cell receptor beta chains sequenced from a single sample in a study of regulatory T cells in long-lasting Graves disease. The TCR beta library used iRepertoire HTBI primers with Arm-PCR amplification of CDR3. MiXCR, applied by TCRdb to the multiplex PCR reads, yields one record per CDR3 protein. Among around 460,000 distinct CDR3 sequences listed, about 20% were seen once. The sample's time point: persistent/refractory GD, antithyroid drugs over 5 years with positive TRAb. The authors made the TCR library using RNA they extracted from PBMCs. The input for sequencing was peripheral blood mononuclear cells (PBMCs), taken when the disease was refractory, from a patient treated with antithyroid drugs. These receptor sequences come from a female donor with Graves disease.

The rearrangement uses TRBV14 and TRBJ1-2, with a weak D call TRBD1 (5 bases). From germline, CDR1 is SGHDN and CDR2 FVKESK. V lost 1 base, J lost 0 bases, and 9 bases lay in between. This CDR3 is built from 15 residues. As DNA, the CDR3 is TGTGCCAGCAGCCAAGTGGGCAGGGCTAACTATGGCTACACCTTC. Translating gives CASSQVGRANYGYTF.

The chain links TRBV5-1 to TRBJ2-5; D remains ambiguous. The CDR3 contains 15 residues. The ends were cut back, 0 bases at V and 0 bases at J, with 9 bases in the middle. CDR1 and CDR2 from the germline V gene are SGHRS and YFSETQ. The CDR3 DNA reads TGCGCCAGCAGCTTGGCTGACTTGTACCAAGAGACCCAGTACTTC. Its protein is CASSLADLYQETQYF. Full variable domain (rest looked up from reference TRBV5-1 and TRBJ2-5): KAGVTQTPRYLIKTRGQQVTLSCSPISGHRSVSWYQQTPGQGLQFLFEYFSETQRNKGNFPGRFSGRQFSNSRSEMNVSTLELGDSALYLCASSLADLYQETQYFGPGTRLLVL.

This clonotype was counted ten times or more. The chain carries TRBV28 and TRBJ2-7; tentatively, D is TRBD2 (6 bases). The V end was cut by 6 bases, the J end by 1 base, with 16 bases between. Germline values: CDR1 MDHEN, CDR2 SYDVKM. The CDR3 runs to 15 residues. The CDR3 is CASSRRRDLSYEQYF. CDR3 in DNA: TGTGCCAGCAGCCGTCGACGGGACTTATCCTACGAGCAGTACTTC.

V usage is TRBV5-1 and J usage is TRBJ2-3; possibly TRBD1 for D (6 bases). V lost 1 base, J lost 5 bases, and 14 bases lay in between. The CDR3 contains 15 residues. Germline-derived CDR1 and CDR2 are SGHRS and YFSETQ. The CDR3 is CASSLNPGEGDTQYF. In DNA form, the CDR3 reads TGCGCCAGCAGCTTGAACCCAGGGGAAGGAGATACGCAGTATTTT.

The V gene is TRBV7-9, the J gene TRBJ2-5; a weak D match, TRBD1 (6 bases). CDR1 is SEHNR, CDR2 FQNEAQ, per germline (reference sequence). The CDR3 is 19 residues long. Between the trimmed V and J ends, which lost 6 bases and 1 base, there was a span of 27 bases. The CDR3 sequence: CASRTDRNTTRSFQETQYF. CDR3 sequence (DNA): TGTGCCAGCAGGACTGACAGGAACACTACCCGAAGCTTCCAAGAGACCCAGTACTTC. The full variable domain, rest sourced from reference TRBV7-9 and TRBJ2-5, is DTGVSQNPRHKITKRGQNVTFRCDPISEHNRLYWYRQTLGQGPEFLTYFQNEAQLEKSRLLSDRFSAERPKGSFSTLEIQRTEQGDSAMYLCASRTDRNTTRSFQETQYFGPGTRLLVL.

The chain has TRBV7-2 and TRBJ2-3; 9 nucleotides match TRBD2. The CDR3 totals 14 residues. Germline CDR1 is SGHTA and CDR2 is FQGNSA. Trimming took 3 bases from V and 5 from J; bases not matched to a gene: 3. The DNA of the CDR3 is TGTGCCAGCAGCTTGGGAGCGGGAGGAGATACGCAGTATTTT. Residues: CASSLGAGGDTQYF. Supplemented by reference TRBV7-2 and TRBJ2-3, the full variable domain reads GAGVSQSPSNKVTEKGKDVELRCDPISGHTALYWYRQSLGQGLEFLIYFQGNSAPDKSGLPSDRFSAERTGGSVSTLTIQRTQQEDSAVYLCASSLGAGGDTQYFGPGTRLTVL.

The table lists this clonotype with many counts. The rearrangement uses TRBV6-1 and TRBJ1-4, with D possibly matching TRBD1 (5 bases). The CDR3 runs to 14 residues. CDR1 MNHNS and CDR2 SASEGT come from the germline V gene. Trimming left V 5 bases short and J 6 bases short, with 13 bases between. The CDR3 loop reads CASSRTRRHEKLFF. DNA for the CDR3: TGTGCCAGCAGTAGGACAAGGAGGCATGAAAAACTGTTTTTT.

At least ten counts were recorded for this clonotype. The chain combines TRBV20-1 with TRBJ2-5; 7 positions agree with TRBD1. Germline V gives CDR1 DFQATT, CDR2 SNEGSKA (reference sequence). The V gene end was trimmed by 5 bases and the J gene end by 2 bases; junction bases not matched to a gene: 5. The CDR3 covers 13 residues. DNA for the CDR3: TGCAGTGCTGGGGACAGTCTTCAAGAGACCCAGTACTTC. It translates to CSAGDSLQETQYF.

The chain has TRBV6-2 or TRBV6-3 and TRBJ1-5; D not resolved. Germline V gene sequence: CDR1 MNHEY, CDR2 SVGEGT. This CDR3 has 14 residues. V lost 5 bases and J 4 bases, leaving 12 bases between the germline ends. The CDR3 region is CASSDWGRNQPQHF. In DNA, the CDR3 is TGTGCCAGCAGTGACTGGGGTAGAAATCAGCCCCAGCATTTT.

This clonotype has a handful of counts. CDR3 nucleotides: TGTGCCAGCAGCACAGGGAAAGCTAACTATGGCTACACCTTC. Encoded protein: CASSTGKANYGYTF. The rearrangement joins TRBV6-1 to TRBJ1-2; tentatively, D is TRBD1 (6 bases). Germline-derived CDR1 and CDR2 are MNHNS and SASEGT. The CDR3 totals 14 residues. The V and J ends lost 6 bases and 0 bases respectively, with 11 bases between them.

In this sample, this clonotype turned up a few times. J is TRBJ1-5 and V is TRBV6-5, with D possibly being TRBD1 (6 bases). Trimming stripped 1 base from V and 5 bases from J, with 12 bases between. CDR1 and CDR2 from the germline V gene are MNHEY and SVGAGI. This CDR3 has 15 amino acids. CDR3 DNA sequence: TGTGCCAGCAGTTACTATGCCGGGGGCCATCAGCCCCAGCATTTT. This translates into CASSYYAGGHQPQHF.

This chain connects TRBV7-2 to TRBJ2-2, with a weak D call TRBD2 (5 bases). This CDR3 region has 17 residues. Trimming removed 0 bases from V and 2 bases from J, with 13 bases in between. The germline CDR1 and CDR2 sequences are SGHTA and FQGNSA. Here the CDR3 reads CASSLALERTNTGELFF. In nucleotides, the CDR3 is TGTGCCAGCAGCTTAGCGCTGGAAAGGACTAACACCGGGGAGCTGTTTTTT. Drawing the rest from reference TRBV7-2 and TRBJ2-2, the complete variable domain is GAGVSQSPSNKVTEKGKDVELRCDPISGHTALYWYRQSLGQGLEFLIYFQGNSAPDKSGLPSDRFSAERTGGSVSTLTIQRTQQEDSAVYLCASSLALERTNTGELFFGEGSRLTVL.

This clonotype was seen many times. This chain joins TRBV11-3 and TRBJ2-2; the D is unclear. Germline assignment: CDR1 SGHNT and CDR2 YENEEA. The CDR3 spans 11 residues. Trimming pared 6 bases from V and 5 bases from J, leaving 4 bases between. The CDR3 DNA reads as TGTGCCAGCAGACAGACCGGGGAGCTGTTTTTT. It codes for CASRQTGELFF.